The 18 T cell receptor beta chains reported below all come from one sample, sequenced in a study of blood T cell repertoires in COVID-19 (dated by TCRdb to 2018 to 2021). Preparation of the library involved the immunoSEQ multiplex PCR assay. The table was pulled from immuneACCESS by TCRdb, which kept in-frame rearrangements only. Such tables lose some clones; where checked, under half of the loss comes from unresolved V genes, and the rest has no known cause. The sample table records roughly 120,000 clones; 75% to 90% of these occur just once. The top ten constitute about 18% of the sample. The sequenced sample was peripheral blood. The receptor set was obtained from a woman aged 60-75 years with acute or convalescent COVID-19.

The genes are TRBV2 and TRBJ1-5; D gene ambiguous. The CDR3 contains 14 residues. Germline values: CDR1 SNHLY, CDR2 FYNNEI. V was pared by 1 base and J by 6 bases, with 10 bases between. The CDR3 sequence is CASSEVMVAQPQHF. In nucleotides, the CDR3 is TGTGCCAGCAGTGAAGTAATGGTGGCTCAGCCCCAGCATTTT.

This chain uses TRBV5-1 with TRBJ1-1; D is undetermined. Trimming shortened V by 3 bases and J by 10 bases, and 16 bases separated the two germline ends. The length of the CDR3 is 13 residues. Germline CDR1 and CDR2: SGHRS and YFSETQ. CDR3 in DNA: TGCGCCAGCAGCTCGGGTGGGTCCCCCGTAGCTTTCTTT. The encoded protein is CASSSGGSPVAFF. Supplemented by reference TRBV5-1 and TRBJ1-1, the full variable domain reads KAGVTQTPRYLIKTRGQQVTLSCSPISGHRSVSWYQQTPGQGLQFLFEYFSETQRNKGNFPGRFSGRQFSNSRSEMNVSTLELGDSALYLCASSSGGSPVAFFGQGTRLTVV.

As concerns this clone: The same CDR3 can be traced to other DNA sequences in this sample. The chain uses TRBV19 and TRBJ1-2, with D uncertain. The CDR3 covers 13 residues. CDR1 and CDR2 from the germline V gene are LNHDA and SQIVND (reference sequence). V was pared by 3 bases and J by 0 bases, with 5 bases between. The CDR3 is CASSITTNYGYTF. The CDR3 coding sequence is TGTGCCAGTAGTATCACAACTAACTATGGCTACACCTTC.

The chain has TRBV30 and TRBJ2-7; D may be TRBD1 (5 bases). In germline, CDR1 is GTSNPN, CDR2 SVGIG (reference sequence). Deletions cut 5 bases from V and 12 bases from J, with 14 bases between. The CDR3 has 10 amino acids. As DNA, the CDR3 is TGTGCCTGGGAGAATAGGGGTGTGTACTTC. It codes for CAWENRGVYF. The full variable domain, completed using reference TRBV30 and TRBJ2-7, is SQTIHQWPATLVQPVGSPLSLECTVEGTSNPNLYWYRQAAGRGLQLLFYSVGIGQISSEVPQNLSASRPQDRQFILSSKKLLLSDSGFYLCAWENRGVYFGPGTRLTVT.

The chain employs TRBV18 and TRBJ2-7; TRBD1 matches 9 bases. The V and J ends lost 3 bases and 2 bases, in that order; junction bases with no gene match: 5. This CDR3 has 15 amino acids. Germline loops: CDR1 KGHSH, CDR2 LQKENI. CDR3 nucleotides: TGTGCCAGCTCACCGGTGGACAGGGGTGCCTACGAGCAGTACTTC. Translation gives CASSPVDRGAYEQYF. The complete variable domain, with remaining parts taken from reference TRBV18 and TRBJ2-7, reads NAGVMQNPRHLVRRRGQEARLRCSPMKGHSHVYWYRQLPEEGLKFMVYLQKENIIDESGMPKERFSAEFPKEGPSILRIQQVVRGDSAAYFCASSPVDRGAYEQYFGPGTRLTVT.

The chain links TRBV18 to TRBJ1-1; D unresolved. The CDR3 loop spans 14 amino acids. Trimming left V 2 bases short and J 4 bases short, with 11 bases between. Germline V gives CDR1 KGHSH, CDR2 LQKENI. The CDR3 DNA reads as TGTGCCAGCTCACCATCAGCGGCATCCACTGAAGCTTTCTTT. Amino acids: CASSPSAASTEAFF.

This clone has a single count. The chain employs TRBV5-1 and TRBJ1-3; 8 bases agree with TRBD1. V lost 3 bases and J lost 5; bases outside the gene matches: 16. CDR1 and CDR2 (germline): SGHRS, YFSETQ. CDR3 length: 18 amino acids. CDR3: CASSSGSSGQGKRNTIYF. CDR3 sequence (DNA): TGCGCCAGCAGCTCGGGGTCCAGCGGACAGGGCAAAAGAAACACCATATATTTT. Supplemented by reference TRBV5-1 and TRBJ1-3, the full variable domain reads KAGVTQTPRYLIKTRGQQVTLSCSPISGHRSVSWYQQTPGQGLQFLFEYFSETQRNKGNFPGRFSGRQFSNSRSEMNVSTLELGDSALYLCASSSGSSGQGKRNTIYFGEGSWLTVV.

This clone has just a few counts. V is TRBV7-2 and J is TRBJ2-1; TRBD2 is a possible D gene (6 bases). Per germline, CDR1 SGHTA and CDR2 FQGNSA. V lost 5 bases, J lost 5 bases, and 22 bases lay in between. This CDR3 has 17 residues. The CDR3 nucleotides read TGTGCCAGCAGCCAAAGCGGGCGTTCATCCTTGAACAATGAGCAGTTCTTC. Protein: CASSQSGRSSLNNEQFF.

This clone was detected once. This chain connects TRBV19 to TRBJ2-2; 9 positions match TRBD1. Germline lookup yields CDR1 LNHDA and CDR2 SQIVND (reference sequence). The CDR3 spans 15 residues. The trim removed 10 bases at V and 7 bases at J, leaving 13 bases unmatched. The CDR3 sequence is CATVRGTGYSGELFF. The DNA for the CDR3 is TGTGCCACCGTCCGTGGGACAGGGTATAGCGGGGAGCTGTTTTTT.

The chain combines TRBV3-1 (or the pseudogene TRBV3-2) with TRBJ2-3; 10 bases fit TRBD1. V shed 4 bases, J shed 2 bases, and the junction held 6 bases outside the gene matches. Germline assignment: CDR1 LGHDT and CDR2 YNNKEL (reference sequence). This CDR3 spans 16 amino acids. The CDR3 loop reads CASSLGTGAATDTQYF. In nucleotides, the CDR3 is TGTGCCAGCAGCCTCGGGACAGGGGCCGCCACAGATACGCAGTATTTT.

The sample holds one count of this clone. The rearrangement uses TRBV7-2 and TRBJ2-5, with TRBD1 matching 10 bases. Germline V gene sequence: CDR1 SGHTA, CDR2 FQGNSA. Germline trimming cut 4 bases from V and 9 bases from J; bases unmatched to any gene: 11. The length of the CDR3 is 15 residues. CDR3 coding DNA: TGTGCCAGCAGCTCCCCCCCCGGGACAGGGGCGGCCCAGTACTTC. It is translated as CASSSPPGTGAAQYF.

The chain carries TRBV10-3 and TRBJ1-2; 9 nucleotides line up with TRBD1. The CDR3 has 14 amino acids. CDR1 and CDR2 from the germline V gene are ENHRY and SYGVKD. J was trimmed by 1 base and V by 7 bases; bases with no gene match: 4. The CDR3 reads CAIMPGQGNYGYTF. Written as DNA, the CDR3 is TGTGCCATCATGCCGGGACAGGGTAACTATGGCTACACCTTC.

This clone was observed once. The V call is TRBV7-9, the J call TRBJ2-1, with TRBD2 matching over 8 bases. Germline trimming cut 4 bases from V and 7 bases from J; bases unmatched to any gene: 9. The CDR3 consists of 15 residues. The germline gives CDR1 SEHNR, CDR2 FQNEAQ (reference sequence). The CDR3 region is CASSYVKAGANEQFF. In DNA form, the CDR3 reads TGTGCCAGCAGCTATGTAAAAGCGGGGGCAAATGAGCAGTTCTTC.

This clone occurred a few times. J is TRBJ2-7 and V is TRBV5-4; 7 bases are a match to TRBD1. The junction had 6 bases not matched to a gene; V was cut back by 3 bases and J by 6 bases. Germline V CDR1 and CDR2: SGHNT, YYREEE (reference sequence). The CDR3 has 13 residues. CDR3 region: CASSSGQVAEQYF. Written as DNA, the CDR3 is TGTGCCAGCAGCTCAGGACAGGTAGCCGAGCAGTACTTC. Combining the CDR3 with reference TRBV5-4 and TRBJ2-7 gives the whole variable domain ETGVTQSPTHLIKTRGQQVTLRCSSQSGHNTVSWYQQALGQGPQFIFQYYREEENGRGNFPPRFSGLQFPNYSSELNVNALELDDSALYLCASSSGQVAEQYFGPGTRLTVT.

The rearrangement links TRBV5-4 to TRBJ2-5; perhaps TRBD2 as D (6 bases). V lost 1 base and J 2 bases, leaving 9 bases between the germline ends. CDR1 SGHNT and CDR2 YYREEE come from the germline V gene (reference sequence). This CDR3 is 14 amino acids long. The DNA for the CDR3 is TGTGCCAGCAGCTTGCGGGACTCTCAAGAGACCCAGTACTTC. Translation gives CASSLRDSQETQYF.

The CDR3 loop reads CASSHRFNGRATKNIQYF. The DNA of the CDR3 is TGTGCCAGCAGTCATCGGTTCAACGGGAGGGCCACCAAAAACATTCAGTACTTC. The gene calls are TRBV28 and TRBJ2-4, with 8 bases that match TRBD2. The V gene's germline CDR1 is MDHEN and CDR2 SYDVKM. This CDR3 contains 18 residues. V was pared by 5 bases and J by 2 bases, with 14 bases of the junction left unmatched. Complete variable domain (other parts from reference TRBV28 and TRBJ2-4): DVKVTQSSRYLVKRTGEKVFLECVQDMDHENMFWYRQDPGLGLRLIYFSYDVKMKEKGDIPEGYSVSREKKERFSLILESASTNQTSMYLCASSHRFNGRATKNIQYFGAGTRLSVL.

This clone is a singleton in its sample. The chain is built from TRBV28 and TRBJ1-2; perhaps TRBD1 as D (5 bases). Germline values: CDR1 MDHEN, CDR2 SYDVKM. The CDR3 length is 13 residues. V shed 11 bases and J shed 4 bases, with 17 bases lying between them. CDR3 in amino acids: CAAENRDSYGYTF. DNA for the CDR3: TGTGCCGCCGAGAATAGAGACAGCTATGGCTACACCTTC.

The chain carries TRBV28 and TRBJ1-5, with D possibly TRBD1 on 6 matching bases. Germline CDR1 MDHEN, CDR2 SYDVKM. The CDR3 spans 15 residues. The V and J ends lost 3 bases and 4 bases respectively, with 13 bases between them. The CDR3 nucleotides are TGTGCCAGCAGTTTCCTCGACAGGAAAAATCAGCCCCAGCATTTT. This sequence encodes CASSFLDRKNQPQHF.